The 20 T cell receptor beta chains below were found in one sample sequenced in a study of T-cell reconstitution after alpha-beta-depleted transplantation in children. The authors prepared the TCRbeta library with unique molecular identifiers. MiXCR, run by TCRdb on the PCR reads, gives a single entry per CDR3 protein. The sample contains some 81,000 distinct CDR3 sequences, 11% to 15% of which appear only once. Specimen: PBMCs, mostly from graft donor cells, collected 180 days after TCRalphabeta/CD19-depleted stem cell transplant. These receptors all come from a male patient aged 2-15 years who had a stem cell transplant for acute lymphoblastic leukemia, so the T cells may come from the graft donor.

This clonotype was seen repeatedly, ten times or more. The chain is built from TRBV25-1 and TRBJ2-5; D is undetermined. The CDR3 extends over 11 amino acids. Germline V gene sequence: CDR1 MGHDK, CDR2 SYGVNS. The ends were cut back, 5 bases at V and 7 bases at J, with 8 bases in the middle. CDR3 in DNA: TGTGCCAGCAGTCTCCAGCGGACCCAGTACTTC. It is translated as CASSLQRTQYF.

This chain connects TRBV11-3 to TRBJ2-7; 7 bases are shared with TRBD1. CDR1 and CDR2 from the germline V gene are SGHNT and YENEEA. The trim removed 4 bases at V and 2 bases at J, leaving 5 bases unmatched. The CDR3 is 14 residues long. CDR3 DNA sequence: TGTGCCAGCAGCTCCCGGGACAGAGCCTACGAGCAGTACTTC. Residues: CASSSRDRAYEQYF. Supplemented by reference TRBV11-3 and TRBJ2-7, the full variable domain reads EAGVVQSPRYKIIEKKQPVAFWCNPISGHNTLYWYLQNLGQGPELLIRYENEEAVDDSQLPKDRFSAERLKGVDSTLKIQPAELGDSAVYLCASSSRDRAYEQYFGPGTRLTVT.

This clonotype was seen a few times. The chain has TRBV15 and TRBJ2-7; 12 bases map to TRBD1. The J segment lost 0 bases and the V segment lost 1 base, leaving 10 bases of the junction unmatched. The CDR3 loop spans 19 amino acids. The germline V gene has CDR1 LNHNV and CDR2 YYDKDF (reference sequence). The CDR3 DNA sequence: TGTGCCACCAGCAGAGGCCCGGGACAGGGGGCGTTGAGCTCCTACGAGCAGTACTTC. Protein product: CATSRGPGQGALSSYEQYF. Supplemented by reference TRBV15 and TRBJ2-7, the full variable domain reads DAMVIQNPRYQVTQFGKPVTLSCSQTLNHNVMYWYQQKSSQAPKLLFHYYDKDFNNEADTPDNFQSRRPNTSFCFLDIRSPGLGDTAMYLCATSRGPGQGALSSYEQYFGPGTRLTVT.

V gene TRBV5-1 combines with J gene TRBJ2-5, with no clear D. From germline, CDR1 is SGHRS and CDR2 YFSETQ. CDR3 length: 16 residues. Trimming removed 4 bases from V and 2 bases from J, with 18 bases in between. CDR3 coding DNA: TGCGCCAGCAGCGAATTAAACCTGGGTCTTCAAGAGACCCAGTACTTC. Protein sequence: CASSELNLGLQETQYF.

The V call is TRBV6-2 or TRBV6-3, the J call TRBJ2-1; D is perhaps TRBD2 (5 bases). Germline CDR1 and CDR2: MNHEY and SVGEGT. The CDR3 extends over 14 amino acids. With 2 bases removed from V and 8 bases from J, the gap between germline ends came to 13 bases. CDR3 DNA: TGTGCCAGCAGTTACACCACTAGGCCGGATGAGCAGTTCTTC. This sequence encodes CASSYTTRPDEQFF.

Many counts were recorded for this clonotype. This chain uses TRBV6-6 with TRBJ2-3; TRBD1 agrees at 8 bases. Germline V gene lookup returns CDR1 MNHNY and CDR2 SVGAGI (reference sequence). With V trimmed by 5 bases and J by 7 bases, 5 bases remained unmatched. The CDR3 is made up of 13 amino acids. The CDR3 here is CASSPQGANTQYF. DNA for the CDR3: TGTGCCAGCAGTCCCCAGGGGGCGAATACGCAGTATTTT.

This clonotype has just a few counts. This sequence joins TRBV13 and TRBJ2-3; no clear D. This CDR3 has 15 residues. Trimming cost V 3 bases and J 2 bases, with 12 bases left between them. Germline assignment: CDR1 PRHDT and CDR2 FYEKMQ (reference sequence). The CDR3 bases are TGTGCCAGCAGCTTTTTGGATTTACTCACAGATACGCAGTATTTT. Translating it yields CASSFLDLLTDTQYF.

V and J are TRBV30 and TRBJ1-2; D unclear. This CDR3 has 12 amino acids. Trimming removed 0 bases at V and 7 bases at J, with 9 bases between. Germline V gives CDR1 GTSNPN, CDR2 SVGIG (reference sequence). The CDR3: CAWSVGPGGYTF. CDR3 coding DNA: TGTGCCTGGAGTGTCGGGCCAGGTGGCTACACCTTC.

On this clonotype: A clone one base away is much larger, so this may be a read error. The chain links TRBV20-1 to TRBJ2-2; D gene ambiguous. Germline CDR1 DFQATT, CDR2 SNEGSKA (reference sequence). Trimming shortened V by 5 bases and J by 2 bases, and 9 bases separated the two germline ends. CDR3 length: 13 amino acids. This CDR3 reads CSAGPLNTGELFF. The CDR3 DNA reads TGCAGTGCTGGCCCCCTCAACACCGGGGAGCTGTTTTTT.

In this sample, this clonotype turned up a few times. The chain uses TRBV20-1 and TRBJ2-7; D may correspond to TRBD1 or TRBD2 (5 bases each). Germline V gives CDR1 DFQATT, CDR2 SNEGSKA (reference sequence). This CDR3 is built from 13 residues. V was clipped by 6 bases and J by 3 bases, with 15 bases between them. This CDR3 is CSASWGSDYEQYF. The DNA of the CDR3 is TGCAGTGCAAGTTGGGGGAGCGACTACGAGCAGTACTTC.

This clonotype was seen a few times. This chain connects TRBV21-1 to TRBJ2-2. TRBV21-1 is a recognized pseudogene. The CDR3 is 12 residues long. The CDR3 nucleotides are TGTGCCAGCAGCAAAGCGCGGAGGGAGCTGTTTTTT. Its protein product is CASSKARRELFF.

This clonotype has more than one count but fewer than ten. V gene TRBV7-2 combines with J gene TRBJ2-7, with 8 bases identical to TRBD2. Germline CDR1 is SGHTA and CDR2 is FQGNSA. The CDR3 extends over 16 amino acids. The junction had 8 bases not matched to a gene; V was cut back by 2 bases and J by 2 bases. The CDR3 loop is CASSLTPAGLAYEQYF. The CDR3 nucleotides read TGTGCCAGCAGCTTAACCCCTGCGGGACTAGCCTACGAGCAGTACTTC.

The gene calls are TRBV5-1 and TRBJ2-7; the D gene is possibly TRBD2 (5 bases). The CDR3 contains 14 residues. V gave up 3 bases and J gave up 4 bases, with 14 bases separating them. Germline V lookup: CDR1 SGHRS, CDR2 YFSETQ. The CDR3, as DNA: TGCGCCAGCAGCTCAGAGGGTGGAAGGTACGAGCAGTACTTC. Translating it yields CASSSEGGRYEQYF.

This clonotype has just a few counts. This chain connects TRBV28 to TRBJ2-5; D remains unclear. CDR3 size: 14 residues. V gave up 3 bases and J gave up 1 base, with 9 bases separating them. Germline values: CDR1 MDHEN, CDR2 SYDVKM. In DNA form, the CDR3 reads TGTGCCAGCAGTTTGGGTGCAGCCCAAGAGACCCAGTACTTC. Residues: CASSLGAAQETQYF.

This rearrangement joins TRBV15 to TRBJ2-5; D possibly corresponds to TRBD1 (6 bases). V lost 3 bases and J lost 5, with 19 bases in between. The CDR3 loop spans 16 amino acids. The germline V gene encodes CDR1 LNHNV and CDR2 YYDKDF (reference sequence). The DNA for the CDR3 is TGTGCCACCAGCAGGGGGGACCCAGGGGCGTGGGAGACCCAGTACTTC. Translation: CATSRGDPGAWETQYF.

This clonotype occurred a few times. The CDR3 DNA reads as TGTGCCAGCTCACCCCTGGAGGGTAGCACAGATACGCAGTATTTT. Protein product: CASSPLEGSTDTQYF. The rearrangement joins TRBV18 to TRBJ2-3, with a tentative D call TRBD2 (6 bases). The V end was cut by 3 bases, the J end by 0 bases, with 10 bases between. The germline V gene encodes CDR1 KGHSH and CDR2 LQKENI. The CDR3 runs to 15 residues.

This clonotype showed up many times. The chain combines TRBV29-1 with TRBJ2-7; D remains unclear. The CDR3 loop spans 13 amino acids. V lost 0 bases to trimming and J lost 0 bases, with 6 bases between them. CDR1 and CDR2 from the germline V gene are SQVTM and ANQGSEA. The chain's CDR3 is CSVEDSGSYEQYF. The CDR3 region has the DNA TGCAGCGTTGAAGACAGTGGCTCCTACGAGCAGTACTTC.

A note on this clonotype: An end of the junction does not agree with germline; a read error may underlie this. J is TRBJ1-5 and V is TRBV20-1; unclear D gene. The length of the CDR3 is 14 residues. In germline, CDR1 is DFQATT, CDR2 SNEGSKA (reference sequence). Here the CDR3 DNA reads TGCAGTGCTAGTCGAGGAAATAGCAATCATCCCCAGCATTTT. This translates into CSASRGNSNHPQHF.

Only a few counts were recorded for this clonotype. The CDR3 is CASSPDRGEDNEKLFF. The DNA for the CDR3 is TGTGCCAGCAGCCCTGACAGGGGAGAGGACAATGAAAAACTGTTTTTT. J is TRBJ1-4 and V is TRBV12-3 or TRBV12-4; TRBD1 aligns across 8 bases. V was pared by 6 bases and J by 5 bases, with 11 bases of the junction left unmatched. This CDR3 is built from 16 residues.

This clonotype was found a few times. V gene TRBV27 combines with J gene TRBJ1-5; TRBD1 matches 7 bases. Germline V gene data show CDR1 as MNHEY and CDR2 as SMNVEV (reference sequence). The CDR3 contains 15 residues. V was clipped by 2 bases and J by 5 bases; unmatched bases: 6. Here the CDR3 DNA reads TGTGCCAGCAGTTTAGGTGGGACAGCTGATCAGCCCCAGCATTTT. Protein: CASSLGGTADQPQHF.